These 27 T cell receptor beta chains came from one sample sequenced in a study of CD8 T cells in Susac syndrome. The RNA, 0.5 to 1 ug, was put through reverse transcription using random hexamers. TCRdb reanalysed the immunoSEQ multiplex PCR reads using MiXCR and keeps one entry per CDR3 protein. The repertoire consists of approximately 140,000 distinct CDR3 sequences, with 75% to 90% occurring once and the leading ten covering roughly 0.53%. The sequencing input was CD8+ T cells from PBMCs. The receptors were gathered from a human donor with multiple sclerosis.

The V and J genes are TRBV2 and TRBJ1-1; a weak D match, TRBD1 (6 bases). V lost 7 bases, J lost 9 bases, and 9 bases lay in between. Germline assignment: CDR1 SNHLY and CDR2 FYNNEI. The CDR3 sequence is 10 residues long. Here the CDR3 DNA reads TGTGCCAGCAAGGACAGCAAAGCTTTCTTT. Translating gives CASKDSKAFF.

V is TRBV7-9 and J is TRBJ1-2, with D hard to call. This CDR3 region has 12 residues. Germline CDR1 reads SEHNR; CDR2 reads FQNEAQ (reference sequence). V was cut by 3 bases and J by 6 bases, with 8 bases left in between. This CDR3 reads CASSFLMDGYTF. CDR3 bases: TGTGCCAGCAGCTTTCTCATGGATGGCTACACCTTC.

The chain carries TRBV12-3 or TRBV12-4 and TRBJ2-5; 7 nucleotides match TRBD1. This CDR3 spans 16 amino acids. The J segment lost 5 bases and the V segment lost 6 bases, leaving 15 bases of the junction unmatched. The CDR3 DNA sequence: TGTGCCAGCAGCAATCCACCTCCAGGGGGTGATGAGACCCAGTACTTC. Amino acids: CASSNPPPGGDETQYF.

This chain links TRBV30 with TRBJ2-7; D not resolved. With 2 bases removed from V and 5 bases from J, the gap between germline ends came to 13 bases. Germline CDR1 reads GTSNPN; CDR2 reads SVGIG (reference sequence). CDR3 size: 13 residues. The CDR3 loop is CAWSYPSGDEQYV. For the CDR3, the DNA is TGTGCCTGGAGTTACCCCTCTGGCGACGAGCAGTACGTC.

Only a few counts were recorded for this clonotype. The rearrangement links TRBV4-1 to TRBJ2-2; TRBD2 agrees at 11 bases. Trimming removed 2 bases from V and 4 bases from J; junction bases left unmatched: 0. This CDR3 comprises 15 residues. Germline V CDR1 and CDR2: MGHRA, YSYEKL. CDR3 in DNA: TGCGCCAGCAGCCAACTAGCGGGGGGCACCGGGGAGCTGTTTTTT. This gives the protein CASSQLAGGTGELFF.

The CDR3 sequence is CASSQVLTSGMGAGELFF. CDR3 DNA: TGTGCCAGCAGCCAAGTTTTGACTAGCGGGATGGGAGCCGGGGAGCTGTTTTTT. The V gene is TRBV14, the J gene TRBJ2-2; 11 nucleotides agree with TRBD2. The V and J ends lost 1 base and 6 bases, in that order; junction bases with no gene match: 10. The CDR3 consists of 18 residues. In germline, CDR1 is SGHDN, CDR2 FVKESK.

The chain combines TRBV12-3 or TRBV12-4 with TRBJ1-5; D is undetermined. V lost 7 bases to trimming and J lost 4 bases, with 8 bases between them. The CDR3 consists of 12 residues. The CDR3 sequence is CASKEENQPQHF. CDR3 in DNA: TGTGCCAGCAAAGAGGAGAATCAGCCCCAGCATTTT.

The CDR3 DNA is TGTGCCAGCAGCCTGGGCTCCGGGACGGCGAACACTGAAGCTTTCTTT. Amino acid sequence: CASSLGSGTANTEAFF. The chain couples TRBV11-2 to TRBJ1-1; possible D gene TRBD1, 5 bases. CDR3 length equals 16 residues. The V gene lost 5 bases and the J gene lost 1 base, with 17 bases spanning the gap. The germline V gene has CDR1 SGHAT and CDR2 FQNNGV.

The rearrangement joins TRBV7-9 to TRBJ2-7; D ambiguous. In germline, CDR1 is SEHNR, CDR2 FQNEAQ (reference sequence). V lost 4 bases and J 0 bases, leaving 16 bases between the germline ends. This CDR3 has 16 residues. The DNA of the CDR3 is TGTGCCAGCAGCTCGAAGGGCCAGACCTTCTCCTACGAGCAGTACTTC. Its protein product is CASSSKGQTFSYEQYF. The variable domain in full, with the rest retrieved from reference TRBV7-9 and TRBJ2-7, is DTGVSQNPRHKITKRGQNVTFRCDPISEHNRLYWYRQTLGQGPEFLTYFQNEAQLEKSRLLSDRFSAERPKGSFSTLEIQRTEQGDSAMYLCASSSKGQTFSYEQYFGPGTRLTVT.

This sequence joins TRBV28 and TRBJ2-7; TRBD1 aligns across 8 bases. The germline CDR1 and CDR2 sequences are MDHEN and SYDVKM. Trimming cost V 4 bases and J 1 base; bases outside gene matches: 6. CDR3 length: 15 residues. The chain's CDR3 is CASSSRDRPSYEQYF. The CDR3 DNA follows: TGTGCCAGCAGTTCCCGGGACAGGCCTTCCTACGAGCAGTACTTC.

V and J are TRBV6-5 and TRBJ1-3, with D unresolved. There are 13 residues in the CDR3. Trimming shortened V by 2 bases and J by 5 bases, and 7 bases separated the two germline ends. Germline CDR1 is MNHEY and CDR2 is SVGAGI. The CDR3 sequence is CASSYGERNTIYF. The CDR3 coding sequence is TGTGCCAGCAGTTACGGGGAGAGAAACACCATATATTTT.

The chain combines TRBV9 with TRBJ1-1, with 7 bases fitting TRBD1. The CDR3 contains 14 residues. Germline CDR1 SGDLS, CDR2 YYNGEE. Trimming took 4 bases from V and 6 from J; bases not matched to a gene: 9. DNA of the CDR3: TGTGCCAGCAGCCCATCCACAGGGGAAGCTGAAGCTTTCTTT. Translation gives CASSPSTGEAEAFF.

The V gene is TRBV27, the J gene TRBJ2-1, with D unresolved. The CDR3 totals 16 residues. V shed 2 bases and J shed 0 bases, with 11 bases lying between them. CDR1 and CDR2 (germline): MNHEY, SMNVEV (reference sequence). The chain's CDR3 is CASSLNTRSSYNEQFF. The CDR3 coding sequence is TGTGCCAGCAGTTTAAACACTCGGAGCTCCTACAATGAGCAGTTCTTC.

This clonotype was seen a few times. This chain uses TRBV19 with TRBJ1-1; 8 bases fit TRBD1. J lost 5 bases, V lost 1 base, and 3 bases had no gene match. CDR1 and CDR2 (germline): LNHDA, SQIVND (reference sequence). The CDR3 length is 14 residues. In nucleotides, the CDR3 is TGTGCCAGTAGTATAGGGACAGGGTTGACTGAAGCTTTCTTT. Translating gives CASSIGTGLTEAFF.

The chain carries TRBV12-3 or TRBV12-4 and TRBJ2-1; 14 nucleotides line up with TRBD2. The CDR3 consists of 16 residues. V lost 6 bases, J lost 7 bases, and 8 bases stayed unmatched. The CDR3 nucleotides read TGTGCCAGCAGGGGATCGACTAGCGGGAGGGCAAATGAGCAGTTCTTC. This gives the protein CASRGSTSGRANEQFF.

This chain links TRBV27 with TRBJ2-7, with D hard to call. The CDR3 sequence is 14 residues long. The germline V gene encodes CDR1 MNHEY and CDR2 SMNVEV (reference sequence). V was clipped by 5 bases and J by 4 bases, with 15 bases between them. CDR3: CASSLSSRAYEQYF. The CDR3, as DNA: TGTGCCAGCAGTCTCTCCTCTAGGGCGTACGAGCAGTACTTC.

J is TRBJ2-1 and V is TRBV7-9; 7 nucleotides match TRBD2. This CDR3 comprises 18 residues. The germline gives CDR1 SEHNR, CDR2 FQNEAQ (reference sequence). V trimming: 2 bases; J trimming: 2 bases; junction bases outside the gene matches: 12. The CDR3 bases are TGTGCCAGCAGCTTAATTCCCTGGACGGGGGGACCCTACAATGAGCAGTTCTTC. Its protein is CASSLIPWTGGPYNEQFF.

This chain connects TRBV11-2 to TRBJ2-7; no firm D call. Germline CDR1 and CDR2: SGHAT and FQNNGV. The CDR3 runs 12 residues. Trimming cost V 1 base and J 6 bases, with 7 bases left between them. The CDR3 nucleotides are TGTGCCAGCAGCTTAGGACTCACCGAGCAGTACGTC. This encodes CASSLGLTEQYV.

V and J are TRBV6-6 and TRBJ2-3; D may be TRBD1 (5 bases). Germline V gene sequence: CDR1 MNHNY, CDR2 SVGAGI (reference sequence). V dropped 4 bases and J dropped 5 bases, with 10 bases sitting between them. This CDR3 contains 13 residues. The CDR3 sequence is CASSFQGLDTQYF. Here the CDR3 DNA reads TGTGCCAGCAGTTTCCAGGGTTTAGATACGCAGTATTTT.

V and J are TRBV4-2 and TRBJ2-2, with D unresolved. Trimming stripped 1 base from V and 4 bases from J, with 13 bases between. CDR1 is LGHNA, CDR2 YNFKEQ, per germline. The CDR3 is made up of 16 amino acids. CDR3: CASSQVYLDGTGELFF. The CDR3 bases are TGTGCCAGCAGCCAAGTTTATCTGGATGGCACCGGGGAGCTGTTTTTT.

The chain combines TRBV4-1 with TRBJ1-3; no clear D. The CDR3 totals 12 residues. Looked up from germline, CDR1 is MGHRA and CDR2 is YSYEKL. Trimming pared 0 bases from V and 3 bases from J, leaving 0 bases between. The DNA for the CDR3 is TGCGCCAGCAGCCAAGATGGAAACACCATATATTTT. Translating gives CASSQDGNTIYF.

The rearrangement joins TRBV13 to TRBJ1-5; 10 bases are a match to TRBD1. J was trimmed by 12 bases and V by 5 bases; bases with no gene match: 4. The CDR3 is 12 amino acids. Germline CDR1 and CDR2: PRHDT and FYEKMQ (reference sequence). Here the CDR3 DNA reads TGTGCCAGCAGCGCGGGACAGGGGCGCCAGCATTTT. This sequence encodes CASSAGQGRQHF.

This chain joins TRBV7-9 and TRBJ2-3; 13 bases line up with TRBD2. Trimming took 5 bases from V and 7 from J; bases not matched to a gene: 6. The CDR3 is made up of 15 amino acids. Germline loops: CDR1 SEHNR, CDR2 FQNEAQ (reference sequence). In nucleotides, the CDR3 is TGTGCCAGCAGCCATGGGACTAGCGGGGCCTATACGCAGTATTTT. This sequence encodes CASSHGTSGAYTQYF.

The chain is built from TRBV11-2 and TRBJ1-1; D is ambiguous. The CDR3 totals 15 residues. The germline V gene has CDR1 SGHAT and CDR2 FQNNGV. With 1 base removed from V and 8 bases from J, the gap between germline ends came to 17 bases. The CDR3 here is CASSLGVIREREAFF. CDR3 DNA sequence: TGTGCCAGCAGCTTAGGGGTTATTCGGGAGCGCGAAGCTTTCTTT.

This chain joins TRBV19 and TRBJ1-1; D is uncertain. The CDR3 sequence is 12 residues long. Germline CDR1 LNHDA, CDR2 SQIVND (reference sequence). V lost 5 bases to trimming and J lost 3 bases, with 7 bases between them. The CDR3 here is CASSPDHTEAFF. In DNA, the CDR3 is TGTGCCAGTAGTCCTGACCACACTGAAGCTTTCTTT. The full variable domain, its missing parts supplied by reference TRBV19 and TRBJ1-1, is DGGITQSPKYLFRKEGQNVTLSCEQNLNHDAMYWYRQDPGQGLRLIYYSQIVNDFQKGDIAEGYSVSREKKESFPLTVTSAQKNPTAFYLCASSPDHTEAFFGQGTRLTVV.

About this clonotype: At one end the junction does not follow the germline gene, possibly because of a read error. This sequence joins TRBV7-9 and TRBJ2-1; 12 bases are a match to TRBD2. The CDR3 is made up of 15 amino acids. In germline, CDR1 is SEHNR, CDR2 FQNEAQ (reference sequence). The CDR3 protein is CASSLAGGHYNEQFF. CDR3 nucleotides: TGTGCCAGCAGCCTAGCGGGAGGGCATTACAATGAGCAGTTCTTC.

The chain is built from TRBV7-6 and TRBJ1-2; a weak D match, TRBD1 (6 bases). Trimming shortened V by 5 bases and J by 0 bases, and 13 bases separated the two germline ends. This CDR3 is built from 15 residues. Germline loops: CDR1 SGHVS, CDR2 FNYEAQ. As DNA, the CDR3 is TGTGCCAGCAGCCCCGGGACAACAGCTAACTATGGCTACACCTTC. Translating it yields CASSPGTTANYGYTF.